This is a list of T cell receptor beta chains from one sample in a study of T cell repertoires in cytomegalovirus infection. A single record per CDR3 protein comes from TCRdb applying MiXCR to the reads. The repertoire holds 200,000 to 300,000 distinct CDR3 sequences, with roughly 6.5% as singletons. The specimen was PBMCs. Receptors originate from a human donor in good health (CMV status not recorded). Some clones in this sample may be carry-over from other donors' samples. Each CDR3 is given with its conserved first and last residue.

TRBJ1-2	TRBV29-1	CSVLTGRRSYGYTF
TRBJ2-2	TRBV18	CASSPPGQANTGELFF
TRBJ1-1	TRBV28	CASSLSVVGRAEAFF
TRBJ1-1	TRBV11-2	CASSLDLSTGRSWVEAFF
TRBJ2-3	TRBV28	CASTPSGGTDTQYF
TRBJ2-3	TRBV7-2	CASSLALAGADTQYF
TRBJ1-5	TRBV2	CASSRDRGQFQPQHF
TRBJ2-2	TRBV7-2	CASSLGQTANTGELFF
TRBJ1-1	TRBV6-2/TRBV6-3	CASSPTGMGTEAFF
TRBJ1-1	TRBV19	CASSYTLNTEAFF
TRBJ2-5	TRBV12-3/TRBV12-4	CASSFSPGLAAQKTQYF
TRBJ1-5	TRBV18	CASSPYRDEQPQHF
TRBJ2-2	TRBV28	CASKRLDVTGELFF
TRBJ2-7	TRBV4-1	CASSQDRRQFYF
TRBJ1-2	TRBV6-5	CASSYGGQFVGYTF
TRBJ2-1	TRBV10-2	CASTLKSGGAGNNEQFF
TRBJ2-3	TRBV7-8	CASSPNPDTQYF
TRBJ1-1	TRBV19	CASSTPGQGVGAFF
TRBJ2-7	TRBV29-1	CSVEVGAYEQYF
TRBJ2-1	TRBV5-1	CASSFTSGDYNEQFF
TRBJ1-1	TRBV28	CASNGPMNTEAFF
TRBJ1-1	TRBV7-9	CASSLGTGGFGEAFF
TRBJ2-7	TRBV7-9	CASRNGQGVREQYF
TRBJ1-2	TRBV5-5	CASSLQDGPYGYTF
TRBJ1-5	TRBV7-2	CASSLTGTANQPQHF
TRBJ1-1	TRBV5-4	CASSWGGGQSVPEAFF
TRBJ2-2	TRBV6-1	CASSLNYGELFF
TRBJ1-1	TRBV20-1	CSADRDGNTEAFF
TRBJ2-7	TRBV10-2	CASRPSGLPYEQYF
TRBJ1-1	TRBV13	CASSLTFEGGNPEAFF
TRBJ1-1	TRBV6-1	CASSAPNTEAFF
TRBJ2-2	TRBV11-1	CASSALRDSRTGELFF
TRBJ1-5	TRBV25-1	CASSESGNQPQHF